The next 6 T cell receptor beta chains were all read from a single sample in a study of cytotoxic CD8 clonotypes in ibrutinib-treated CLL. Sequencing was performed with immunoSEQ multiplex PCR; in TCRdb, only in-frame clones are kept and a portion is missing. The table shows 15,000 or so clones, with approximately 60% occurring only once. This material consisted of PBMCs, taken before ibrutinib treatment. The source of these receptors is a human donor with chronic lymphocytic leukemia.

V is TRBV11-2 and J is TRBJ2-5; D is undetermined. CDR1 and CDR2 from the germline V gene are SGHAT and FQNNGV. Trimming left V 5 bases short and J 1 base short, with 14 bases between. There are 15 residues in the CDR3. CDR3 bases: TGTGCCAGCAGCCGCGGCATCGAGCTCCAAGAGACCCAGTACTTC. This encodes CASSRGIELQETQYF.

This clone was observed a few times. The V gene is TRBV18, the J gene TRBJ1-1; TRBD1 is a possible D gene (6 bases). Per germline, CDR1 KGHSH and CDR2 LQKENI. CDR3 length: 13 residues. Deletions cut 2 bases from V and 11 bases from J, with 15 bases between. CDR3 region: CASSPDGGLKAFF. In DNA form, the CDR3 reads TGTGCCAGCTCACCAGATGGGGGCTTGAAGGCTTTCTTT.

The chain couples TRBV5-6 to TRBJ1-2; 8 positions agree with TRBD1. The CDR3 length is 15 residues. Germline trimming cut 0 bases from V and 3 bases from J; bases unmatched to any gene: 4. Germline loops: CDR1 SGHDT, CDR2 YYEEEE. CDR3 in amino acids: CASSLDRDRYYGYTF. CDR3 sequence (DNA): TGTGCCAGCAGCTTGGATCGGGACAGGTACTATGGCTACACCTTC.

The chain's CDR3 is CASSLNNEQFF. The CDR3 region has the DNA TGTGCCAGCAGCCTCAACAATGAGCAGTTCTTC. The chain carries TRBV6-1 and TRBJ2-1; D gene ambiguous. V lost 6 bases and J 5 bases, leaving 5 bases between the germline ends. This CDR3 has 11 amino acids. Germline assignment: CDR1 MNHNS and CDR2 SASEGT.

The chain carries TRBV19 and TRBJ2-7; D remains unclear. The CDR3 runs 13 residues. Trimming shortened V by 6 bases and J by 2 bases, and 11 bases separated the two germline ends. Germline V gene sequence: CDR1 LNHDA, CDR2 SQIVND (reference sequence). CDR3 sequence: CASSPDVTYEQYF. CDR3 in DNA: TGTGCCAGTAGCCCGGACGTTACCTACGAGCAGTACTTC.

The CDR3 here is CSVAGGQGSEAFF. DNA for the CDR3: TGCAGCGTAGCAGGGGGCCAGGGGTCTGAAGCTTTCTTT. The V gene is TRBV29-1, the J gene TRBJ1-1, with 8 bases identical to TRBD1. The ends lost 6 bases at V and 6 bases at J; junction bases unmatched: 9. The CDR3 totals 13 residues. Germline V CDR1 and CDR2: SQVTM, ANQGSEA.